A single TCR beta chain is shown here with its context. The V gene end was trimmed by 3 bases and the J gene end by 5 bases; junction bases not matched to a gene: 5. The CDR3 is made up of 13 amino acids. Germline V lookup: CDR1 SQVTM, CDR2 ANQGSEA. Original methodology: Scientists estimated how many nucleated cells there were by amplifying reference gene primers. Clones were sequenced by immunoSEQ multiplex PCR, and TCRdb holds only the in-frame ones, with some missing. V and J calls and clone size are given by that table; D and trimming were obtained from the DNA. In the table there are 20,000 to 30,000 clones, around 92% of which are singletons. This specimen comes from a study of blood T cell repertoires in COVID-19. Study-level background: Acute-phase and convalescent COVID-19 samples originated in the United States, Italy and Spain. Sample material is recorded as cDNA or gDNA derived from T cells, B-cell-depleted T cells, or PBMCs.

The chain carries TRBV29-1 and TRBJ2-7; 9 bases are a match to TRBD2. The source of this sequence is a human donor in a cohort sampled during active COVID-19. Source material: peripheral blood. This CDR3 is CSVDASGAHEQYF. In nucleotides, the CDR3 is TGCAGCGTTGATGCTAGCGGGGCCCACGAGCAGTACTTC.